Listed below are T cell receptor beta chains from one sample, sequenced in a study of blood T cell repertoires in COVID-19. The assay was immunoSEQ multiplex PCR, and TCRdb's table has in-frame clones only and misses some. The sample has about 10,000 clones; around 80% are singletons. What was sequenced was peripheral blood. The receptors come from a man aged 55 to 70 with active COVID-19. CDR3s include the opening cysteine and the closing phenylalanine or tryptophan. A D gene is named only where the DNA matches it firmly. Clone size, where shown, is once, few, many, or a class for clones that have expanded.

j_gene,abundance,v_gene,d_gene,CDR3nt,CDR3aa
TRBJ2-1,-,TRBV28,-,TGTGCCAGCAGTTTAGGTAGCGGCAATGAGCAGTTCTTC,CASSLGSGNEQFF
TRBJ2-1,-,TRBV4-3,TRBD2,TGCGCCAGCAGCCAAGATTCTAGCGGGGGGGATGAGCAGTTCTTC,CASSQDSSGGDEQFF
TRBJ1-1,-,TRBV3-1/TRBV3-2,-,TGTGCCAGCAGCCATCCCTTGAGGGTGAACACTGAAGCTTTCTTT,CASSHPLRVNTEAFF
TRBJ1-5,-,TRBV6-6,TRBD1,TGTGCCAGCAGTTATGAGGACAGGGGCAATCAGCCCCAGCATTTT,CASSYEDRGNQPQHF
TRBJ2-3,-,TRBV11-2,-,TGTGCCAGCAGCTTTTCCGGGGGTACGCAGTATTTT,CASSFSGGTQYF
TRBJ2-7,-,TRBV7-8,TRBD1,TGTGCCAGCAGCTTAGTTAGGGGGCGTCGCGAGCAGTACTTC,CASSLVRGRREQYF
TRBJ2-6,-,TRBV7-6,-,TGTGCCAGCAGCTCCAGTGGGCTGGGGGCCAACGTCCTGACTTTC,CASSSSGLGANVLTF
TRBJ2-5,-,TRBV4-3,-,TGCGCCAGCAGCCAAGATGGCCTAGAGACCCAGTACTTC,CASSQDGLETQYF
TRBJ1-1,once,TRBV6-5,-,TGTGCCAGCAGTTACAACCACGGGAACACTGAAGCTTTCTTT,CASSYNHGNTEAFF
TRBJ1-1,-,TRBV3-1/TRBV3-2,-,TGTGCCAGCAGCGCATCCAACCGGGGAACTGAAGCTTTCTTT,CASSASNRGTEAFF
TRBJ2-7,once,TRBV10-2,TRBD1,TGCGCCAGCAGTGAGCCAGGGGGCAGCGACGAGCAGTACTTC,CASSEPGGSDEQYF
TRBJ2-5,-,TRBV7-2,TRBD2,TGTGCCAGCAGCTTAAGGACTAGCGGGGGGGGCTCAGAGACCCAGTACTTC,CASSLRTSGGGSETQYF
TRBJ2-3,-,TRBV11-2,TRBD2,TGTGCCAGCAGCTTACGACCGGGAGGGCAATCAGATACGCAGTATTTT,CASSLRPGGQSDTQYF
TRBJ2-5,once,TRBV9,-,TGTGCCAGCAGCGTAGCCCAGGGACTGCAAGAGACCCAGTACTTC,CASSVAQGLQETQYF
TRBJ1-2,medium-sized,TRBV5-4,-,TGTGCCAGCAGCCCCAAGGCGAGGGGGACTATGATGAGCTACACCTTC,CASSPKARGTMMSYTF
TRBJ2-2,-,TRBV29-1,TRBD1,TGCAGCGTTAGGGACAGGGAGGCCGGGGAGCTGTTTTTT,CSVRDREAGELFF
TRBJ2-3,once,TRBV7-3,TRBD1,TGTGCCAGCAGCTCCAGTTCAGGGGGATCTAGCACAGATACGCAGTATTTT,CASSSSSGGSSTDTQYF
TRBJ2-4,-,TRBV2,-,TGTGCCAGCAGCGACACAGGGAGACTCATATCGAACATTCAGTACTTC,CASSDTGRLISNIQYF
TRBJ2-5,-,TRBV9,-,TGTGCCAGCAGCGTAGGGGGGGGCCGTGAGACCCAGTACTTC,CASSVGGGRETQYF
TRBJ1-5,-,TRBV28,-,TGTGCCAGCAGTTCCCCGACCGACACCGGTCGCCAGCCCCAGCATTTT,CASSSPTDTGRQPQHF
TRBJ2-7,-,TRBV6-5,TRBD1,TGTGCCAGCAGTTCTCAGGGGGCGGCCCCTCGGGAGCAGTACTTC,CASSSQGAAPREQYF
TRBJ1-2,-,TRBV7-2,-,TGTGCCAGCAGCTTAGTTTCAGGGTATGGCTACACCTTC,CASSLVSGYGYTF
TRBJ2-7,few,TRBV7-3,-,TGTGCCAGCAGCCCTTCCGGTGAATACGAGCAGTACTTC,CASSPSGEYEQYF
TRBJ1-2,-,TRBV19,-,TGTGCCAGTAGTATAAAGTCGAAGACAGCCTATGGCTACACCTTC,CASSIKSKTAYGYTF
TRBJ1-5,few,TRBV19,-,TGTGCCAGTACCCCGGGCCCTTATAGGGAGCAGCCCCAGCATTTT,CASTPGPYREQPQHF
TRBJ2-1,-,TRBV15,TRBD1,TGTGCCACCACTGGACAGGGGGCAGGGGAGCAGTTCTTC,CATTGQGAGEQFF
TRBJ1-6,-,TRBV7-2,-,TGTGCCAGCACCTCTAGTGGTGGAGGTGGTTCACCCCTCCACTTT,CASTSSGGGGSPLHF
TRBJ2-1,once,TRBV5-6,-,TGTGCCAGCAGCCAGACTATTACGTACAATGAGCAGTTCTTC,CASSQTITYNEQFF
TRBJ2-7,-,TRBV3-1/TRBV3-2,TRBD2,TGTGCCAGCAGCCAAGCCTCGGCTAGCGGGAGGACGGGGGAGCAGTACTTC,CASSQASASGRTGEQYF
TRBJ1-1,-,TRBV12-3/TRBV12-4,-,TGTGCCAGCGGCTTTACTGAAGCTTTCTTT,CASGFTEAFF
TRBJ2-1,-,TRBV4-2,-,TGTGCCAGCAGCACTCCAAATAGCGGCGCCTACAATGAGCAGTTCTTC,CASSTPNSGAYNEQFF
TRBJ2-3,-,TRBV5-6,TRBD2,TGTGCCAGCAGCTTAAGTGGGAGGGGAACTGATACGCAGTATTTT,CASSLSGRGTDTQYF
TRBJ1-2,-,TRBV10-3,TRBD1,TGTGCCATCAACCCAGGACAGGGTAAGGATGGCTACACCTTC,CAINPGQGKDGYTF
TRBJ2-1,-,TRBV28,TRBD2,TGTGCCAGCAGCCCTGCAGGGCTAGCGGGAGGGTGGTCCTACAATGAGCAGTTCTTC,CASSPAGLAGGWSYNEQFF
TRBJ1-2,few,TRBV6-4,TRBD1,TGTGCCAGCAGTGACTCTGAGGGGGCGGGAGGCTACACCTTC,CASSDSEGAGGYTF
TRBJ1-1,-,TRBV5-5,TRBD1,TGTGCCAGCAGCCAAGGACAGGGGATGACTGAAGCTTTCTTT,CASSQGQGMTEAFF
TRBJ1-1,once,TRBV5-1,TRBD1,TGCGCCAGCAGCCACCCAGGGGGGAACACTGAAGCTTTCTTT,CASSHPGGNTEAFF
TRBJ1-6,-,TRBV7-9,-,TGTGCCAGCAGTGAACAGGGTTATAATTCACCCCTCCACTTT,CASSEQGYNSPLHF
TRBJ2-6,few,TRBV10-3,-,TGTGCCATCAACCTGAAGGACAGTGGTATTTCTGGGGCCAACGTCCTGACTTTC,CAINLKDSGISGANVLTF
TRBJ1-1,-,TRBV18,TRBD1,TGTGCCAGCTCACCGAGACAGGGGGCGAACGCTGAAGCTTTCTTT,CASSPRQGANAEAFF
TRBJ2-3,-,TRBV16,-,TGTGCCAGCAGCCAATCGGAGGGTCGGGCGCAGTATTTT,CASSQSEGRAQYF
TRBJ2-7,-,TRBV3-1/TRBV3-2,-,TGTGCCAGCAGCCAAGCCCGCGAGCAGTACTTC,CASSQAREQYF
TRBJ2-5,-,TRBV7-2,-,TGTGCCAGCAGCACAGTCCGGGAGACCCAGTACTTC,CASSTVRETQYF
TRBJ2-7,-,TRBV7-8,TRBD1,TGTGCCAGCAGCCACACTTGGGACAGACCCTACGAGCAGTACTTC,CASSHTWDRPYEQYF